This TCR beta chain came from a study of blood T cell repertoires in COVID-19. Across the whole study: The analysed material was cDNA or gDNA that came from T cells, B-cell-depleted T cells, or PBMCs.

TCRdb keeps only in-frame clones here, not all; method: immunoSEQ multiplex PCR. The sample lists around 260,000 clones; more than 80% were seen once. This clone turned up a few times. For recovered donors of Cohort 3, there were two negative PCRs, clearance, or symptom resolution. Germline values: CDR1 SGHAT, CDR2 FQNNGV. The CDR3 loop spans 14 amino acids. V was trimmed by 2 bases and J by 13 bases, leaving 18 bases between them. J is TRBJ2-1 and V is TRBV11-2; a weak D match, TRBD1 (6 bases). The sample taken for sequencing was PBMCs or T cells enriched from blood (not recorded which). The receptor's source is a woman aged 30 to 39 who had recovered from COVID-19. CDR3 nucleotide sequence: TGTGCCAGCAGCTTACAATTAGATGGGGGCATCCAGTTCTTC. This gives the protein CASSLQLDGGIQFF.